This TCR beta chain appears in the sequencing data of a study of blood T cell repertoires in COVID-19. Whole-study context: Acute and convalescent COVID-19 specimens originated in the United States, Italy and Spain.

The CDR3 runs 14 residues. With 3 bases clipped from V and 6 bases from J, the junction kept 7 bases outside the gene matches. CDR1 and CDR2 (germline): GTSNPN, SVGIG (reference sequence). As processed by the authors: Nucleated cell counts were estimated from reference gene primer amplification. TCRdb's table, derived via immunoSEQ multiplex PCR, lists solely in-frame clones and lacks some. Clone size and the V and J calls come from that table; the DNA yielded D and trimming. The sample contains around 60,000 clones, roughly 86% of which appear only once. The sequence was obtained from a human donor in a cohort sampled during active COVID-19. The V and J genes are TRBV30 and TRBJ2-1; TRBD1 matches 8 bases. The sample comprised peripheral blood. The CDR3 region has the DNA TGTGCCTGGAGCGGGACAGGCCGATCCAATGAGCAGTTCTTC. It specifies CAWSGTGRSNEQFF.